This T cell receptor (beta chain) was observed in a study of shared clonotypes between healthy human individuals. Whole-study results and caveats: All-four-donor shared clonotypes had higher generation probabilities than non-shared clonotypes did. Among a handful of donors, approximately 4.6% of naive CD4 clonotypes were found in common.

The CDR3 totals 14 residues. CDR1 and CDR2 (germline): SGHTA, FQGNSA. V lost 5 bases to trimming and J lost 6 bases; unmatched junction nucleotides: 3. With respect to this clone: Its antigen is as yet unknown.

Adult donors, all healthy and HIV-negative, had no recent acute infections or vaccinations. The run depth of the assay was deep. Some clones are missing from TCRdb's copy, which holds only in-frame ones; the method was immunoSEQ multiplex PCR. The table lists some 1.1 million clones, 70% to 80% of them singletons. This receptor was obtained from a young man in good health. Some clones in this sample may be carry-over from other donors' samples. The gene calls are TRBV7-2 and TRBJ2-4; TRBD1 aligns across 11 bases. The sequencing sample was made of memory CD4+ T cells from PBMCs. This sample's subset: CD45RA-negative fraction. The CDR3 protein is CASSQGQGANIQYF. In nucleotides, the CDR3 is TGTGCCAGCAGCCAAGGACAGGGGGCAAACATTCAGTACTTC.